This TCR beta chain was profiled in a study of identical twins. General study results and limits: Recombination models fit unrelated individuals' TCR alpha sharing but underestimated twins'. Out-of-frame alpha sequences common to twins were enriched for low generation probability.

The V gene's germline CDR1 is DFQATT and CDR2 SNEGSKA (reference sequence). Trimming stripped 4 bases from V and 1 base from J, with 7 bases between. The CDR3 sequence is 12 residues long. Donors uniformly comprised healthy Caucasians. This clonotype was counted only a few times. Its antigen is as yet unknown. Template switching created a universal primer site, and the cDNA included unique molecular identifiers. TCRdb processed the 5' RACE reads anew with MiXCR; each CDR3 protein has one entry. The table has 1.5 million or so distinct CDR3 sequences, less than 40% seen once; the top ten hold about 0.25%.

This clonotype was sampled from a newborn girl in good health. Sequencing was carried out using cord blood. The gene calls are TRBV20-1 and TRBJ2-5; the D call may be TRBD1 or TRBD2 (5 bases each). CDR3 coding DNA: TGCAGTGCTATGGGGACCCAAGAGACCCAGTACTTC. It yields the protein CSAMGTQETQYF.